This TCR beta chain was documented in a study of T cells in Graves' hyperthyroidism and ophthalmopathy. For the study at large: Pretreatment peripheral blood was obtained at initial diagnosis. Study findings and constraints: Onset of ophthalmopathy came a median approximately 6.5 months after the model predicted it. Blood also contained most expanded thyroid clonotypes above 0.001.

Germline V lookup: CDR1 SGHRS, CDR2 YFSETQ. The length of the CDR3 is 15 residues. V dropped 4 bases and J dropped 1; count of bases not matched to a gene: 6. Amplification of TCR beta CDR3 regions was performed using RNA transcripts as template. The primer set for the first-round RT-PCR of the TCR CDR3 was HTBI. TCRdb itself ran the multiplex PCR reads through MiXCR, one entry per CDR3 protein. The profile shows some 500,000 distinct CDR3 sequences, roughly a sixth of them singletons. This clonotype was observed many times. Its antigen remains unknown. Uncontrolled infection, other autoimmune disease, pregnancy or lactation led to exclusion.

The clonotype comes from a woman in her twenties or thirties with Graves' ophthalmopathy. The genes are TRBV5-1 and TRBJ2-7; TRBD2 agrees at 9 bases. The sequenced material came from blood. CDR3 in amino acids: CASSSGTSSSYEQYF. In DNA form, the CDR3 reads TGCGCCAGCAGCAGTGGGACTAGCAGTTCCTACGAGCAGTACTTC.